This T cell receptor beta chain was profiled in a study of T cell repertoires in cytomegalovirus infection. Study-wide background: A matching HLA type, together with CMV infection, was signaled by public TCR beta signatures. Broader study findings: In two of eight donors, the top clonotype was HLA-C-restricted CMV-specific. Pooled public TCR beta family frequency picked out CMV carriers with the relevant HLA.

Germline V gives CDR1 SQVTM, CDR2 ANQGSEA. V shed 2 bases and J 6 bases; nucleotides not matched to a gene: 3. This CDR3 has 13 residues. A single record per CDR3 protein comes from TCRdb applying MiXCR to the reads. The repertoire holds some 180,000 distinct CDR3 sequences, approximately 18% seen once, with about 23% in the top ten. About this clonotype itself: Its specificity is not known.

The sequence was obtained from a human donor in good health (CMV status not recorded). Some clones in this sample may be carry-over from other donors' samples. The gene calls are TRBV29-1 and TRBJ2-2; 7 nucleotides align to TRBD2. The material sequenced was CD8+ T cells from PBMCs. The CDR3 DNA sequence: TGCAGCGTTGAAAGGGAGGGCTCCGGGGAGCTGTTTTTT. Its translation is CSVEREGSGELFF.